One and the same sample provided the 2 T cell receptor beta chains below, sequenced in a study of blood T cell repertoires in COVID-19. TCRdb's copy holds only in-frame clones and misses some; the assay was immunoSEQ multiplex PCR. The sample consists of some 150,000 clones, 70% to 90% of them appearing once. Sequenced material: peripheral blood. These receptor sequences come from a man aged 35 to 55 who had recovered from COVID-19.

The chain is built from TRBV11-2 and TRBJ2-1; TRBD2 aligns across 8 bases. V gave up 5 bases and J gave up 3 bases; unmatched junction bases: 6. The CDR3 is made up of 15 amino acids. The germline gives CDR1 SGHAT, CDR2 FQNNGV. The CDR3 sequence: CASSLRGGSYNEQFF. The CDR3 coding sequence is TGTGCCAGCAGCCTTCGGGGGGGAAGCTACAATGAGCAGTTCTTC.

As concerns this clone: The sample holds other DNA sequences that translate to the same CDR3. The V call is TRBV30, the J call TRBJ1-5, with TRBD1 identical over 8 bases. J lost 4 bases, V lost 1 base, and 0 bases had no gene match. The length of the CDR3 is 13 residues. Germline V gives CDR1 GTSNPN, CDR2 SVGIG (reference sequence). CDR3 DNA: TGTGCCTGGAGTGGACAGGGGAATCAGCCCCAGCATTTT. The encoded protein is CAWSGQGNQPQHF.